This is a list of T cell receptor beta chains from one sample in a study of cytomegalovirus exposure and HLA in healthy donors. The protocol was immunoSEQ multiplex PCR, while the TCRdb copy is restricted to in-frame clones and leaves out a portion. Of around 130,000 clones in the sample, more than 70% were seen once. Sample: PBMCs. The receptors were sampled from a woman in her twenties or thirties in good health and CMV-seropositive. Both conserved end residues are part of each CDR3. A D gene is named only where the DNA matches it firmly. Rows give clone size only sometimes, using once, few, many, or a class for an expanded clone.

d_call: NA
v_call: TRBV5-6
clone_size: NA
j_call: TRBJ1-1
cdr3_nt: TGTGCCAGCAGCTTGGTGCAGGGGAACACTGAAGCTTTCTTT
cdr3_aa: CASSLVQGNTEAFF

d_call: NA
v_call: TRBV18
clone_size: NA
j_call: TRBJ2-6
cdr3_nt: TGTGCCAGCTCATTCAGGGGTACCGGGGACTCTGGGGCCAACGTCCTGACTTTC
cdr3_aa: CASSFRGTGDSGANVLTF

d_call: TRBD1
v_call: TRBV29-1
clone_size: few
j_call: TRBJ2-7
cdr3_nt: TGCAGCGCTTTCCCCGGGACAGGGTCCTACGAGCAGTACTTC
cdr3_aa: CSAFPGTGSYEQYF

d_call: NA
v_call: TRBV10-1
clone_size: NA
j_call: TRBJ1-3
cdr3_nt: TGCGCCAGCAGAAGATCGCCCGGACAGGGAAACACCATATATTTT
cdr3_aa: CASRRSPGQGNTIYF

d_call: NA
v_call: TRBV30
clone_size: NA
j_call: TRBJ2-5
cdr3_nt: TGTGCCTGGAATGCAGGGGCGATCCCCCAAGAGACCCAGTACTTC
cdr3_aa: CAWNAGAIPQETQYF

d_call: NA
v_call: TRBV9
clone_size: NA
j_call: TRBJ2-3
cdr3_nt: TGTGCCAGCAGCGTAGCAGGGGAGGGGGATACGCAGTATTTT
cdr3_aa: CASSVAGEGDTQYF

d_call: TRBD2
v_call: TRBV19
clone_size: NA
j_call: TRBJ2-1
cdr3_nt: TGTGCCAGTACTCCGCTAGCGGGGGGGCCGAGTGAGCAGTTCTTC
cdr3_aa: CASTPLAGGPSEQFF

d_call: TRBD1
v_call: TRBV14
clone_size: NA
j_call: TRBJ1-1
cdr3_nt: TGTGCCAGCAGCCAAGGGGTAGGGGGCCTGAACACTGAAGCTTTCTTT
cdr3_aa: CASSQGVGGLNTEAFF

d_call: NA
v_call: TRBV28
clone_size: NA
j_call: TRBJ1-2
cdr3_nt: TGTGCCAGCAGTTTAATGGGCTGGTACACCTTC
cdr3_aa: CASSLMGWYTF

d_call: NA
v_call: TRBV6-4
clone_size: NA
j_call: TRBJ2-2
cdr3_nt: TGTGCCAGCAGGCAGGGGTCGAACACCGGGGAGCTGTTTTTT
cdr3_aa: CASRQGSNTGELFF

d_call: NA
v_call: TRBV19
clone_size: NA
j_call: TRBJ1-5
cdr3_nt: TGTGCCAGTAGCACGGTGGGGACAAGTAGCAATCAGCCCCAGCATTTT
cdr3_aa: CASSTVGTSSNQPQHF

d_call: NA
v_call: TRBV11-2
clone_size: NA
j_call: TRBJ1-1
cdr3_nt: TGTGCCAGCAGCCCTAACACTGAAGCTTTCTTT
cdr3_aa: CASSPNTEAFF

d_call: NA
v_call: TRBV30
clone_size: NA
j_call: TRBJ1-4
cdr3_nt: TGTGCCTGGGGAGGACAGTACCATAATGAAAAACTGTTTTTT
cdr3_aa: CAWGGQYHNEKLFF

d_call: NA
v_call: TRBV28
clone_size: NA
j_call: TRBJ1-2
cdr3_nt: TGTGCCAGCAGTTCCCCGATATTTTGGGAGGGAGATAACTATGGCTACACCTTC
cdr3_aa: CASSSPIFWEGDNYGYTF

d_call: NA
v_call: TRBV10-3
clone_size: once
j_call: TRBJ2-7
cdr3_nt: TGTGCCATCAGTGAGTGGGGGGAAGGAGGTAACGAGCAGTACTTC
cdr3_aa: CAISEWGEGGNEQYF

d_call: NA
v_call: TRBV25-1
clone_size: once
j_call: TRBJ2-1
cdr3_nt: TGTGCCAGCAGTGAAGCGGGGCGGGGAGACAATGAGCAGTTCTTC
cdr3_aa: CASSEAGRGDNEQFF

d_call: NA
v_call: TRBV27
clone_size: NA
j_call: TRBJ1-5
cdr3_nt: TGTGCCAGCAGTTTAAATAGCCTTCAGCCCCAGCATTTT
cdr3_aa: CASSLNSLQPQHF

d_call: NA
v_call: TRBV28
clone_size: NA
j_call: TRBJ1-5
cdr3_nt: TGTGCCTGCGGGGGCTTCGGTCAGCCCCAGCATTTT
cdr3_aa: CACGGFGQPQHF

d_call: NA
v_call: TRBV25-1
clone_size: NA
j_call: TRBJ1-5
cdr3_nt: TGTGCCAGCAGTGAATGGGGGGAAGGCAATCAGCCCCAGCATTTT
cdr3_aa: CASSEWGEGNQPQHF

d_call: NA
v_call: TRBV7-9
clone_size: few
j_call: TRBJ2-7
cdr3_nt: TGTGCCAGCAGCCCCGGGTCCACCTACGAGCAGTACTTC
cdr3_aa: CASSPGSTYEQYF

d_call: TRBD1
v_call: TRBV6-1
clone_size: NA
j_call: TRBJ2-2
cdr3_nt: TGTGCCAGCAGGAGGGACAGGCTGAACACCGGGGAGCTGTTTTTT
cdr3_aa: CASRRDRLNTGELFF

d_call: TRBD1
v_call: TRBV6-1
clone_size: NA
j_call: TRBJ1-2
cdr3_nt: TGTGCCAGCAGTGAATATGGGGGAGGAGGAGGGGGCCGGGTCGGCTACACCTTC
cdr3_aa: CASSEYGGGGGGRVGYTF

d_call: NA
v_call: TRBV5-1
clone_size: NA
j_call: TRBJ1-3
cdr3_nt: TGCGCCAGCAGCTTGGGGACAGCCTCTGGAAACACCATATATTTT
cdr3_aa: CASSLGTASGNTIYF

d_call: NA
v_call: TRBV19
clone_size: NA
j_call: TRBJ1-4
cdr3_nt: TGTGCCAGTAGTATTCTAGGAGTTGGTGAAAAACTGTTTTTT
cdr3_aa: CASSILGVGEKLFF

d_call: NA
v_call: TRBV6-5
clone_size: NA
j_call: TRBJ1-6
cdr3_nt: TGTGCCAGCAGTTACTCGAGCGGACCTCTTAATTCACCCCTCCACTTT
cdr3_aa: CASSYSSGPLNSPLHF

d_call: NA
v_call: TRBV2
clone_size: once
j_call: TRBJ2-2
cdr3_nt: TGTGCCAGCAGTGAAAGGGAGGCCGGGGAGCTGTTTTTT
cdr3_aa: CASSEREAGELFF

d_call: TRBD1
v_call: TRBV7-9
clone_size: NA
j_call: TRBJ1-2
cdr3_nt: TGTGCCAGCAGCCTTTCATTGACAGGGGGCAATGGCTACACCTTC
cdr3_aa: CASSLSLTGGNGYTF

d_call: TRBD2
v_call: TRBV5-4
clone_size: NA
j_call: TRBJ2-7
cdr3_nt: TGTGCCAGCAGCCCTGGGACTAGCGGGAGTATGGCCGGATACGAGCAGTACTTC
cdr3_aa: CASSPGTSGSMAGYEQYF

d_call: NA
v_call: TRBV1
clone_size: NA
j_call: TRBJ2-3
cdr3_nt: TGCACCAGCAGCCAGGTTAACGGGAGAGGGGAATATACGCAGTATTTT
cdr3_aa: CTSSQVNGRGEYTQYF

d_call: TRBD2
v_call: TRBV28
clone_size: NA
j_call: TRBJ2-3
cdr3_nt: TGTGCCAGCAGTTTAAGTCCAGCGGGGATGATCCCTAGCACAGATACGCAGTATTTT
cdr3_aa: CASSLSPAGMIPSTDTQYF

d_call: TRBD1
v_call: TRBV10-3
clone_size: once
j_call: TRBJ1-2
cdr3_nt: TGTGCCATCACCGGGACAGGACTTCATGGCTACACCTTC
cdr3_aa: CAITGTGLHGYTF

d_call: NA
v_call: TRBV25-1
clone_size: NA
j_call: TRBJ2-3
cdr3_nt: TGTGCCAGCAGCCCTTGGGGCGGGGTCCCTAGCACAGATACGCAGTATTTT
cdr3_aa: CASSPWGGVPSTDTQYF

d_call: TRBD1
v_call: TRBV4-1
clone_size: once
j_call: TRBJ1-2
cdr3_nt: TGCGCCAGCAGTGTCCGGGACAGGGGGGTCTATGGCTACACCTTC
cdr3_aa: CASSVRDRGVYGYTF

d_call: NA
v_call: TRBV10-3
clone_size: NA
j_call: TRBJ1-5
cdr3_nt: TGTGCCATCAGTGGGGGGGTTCAGCCCCAGCATTTT
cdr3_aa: CAISGGVQPQHF

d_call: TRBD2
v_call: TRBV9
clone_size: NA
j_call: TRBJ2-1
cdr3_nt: TGTGCCAGCAGCGTAGGTTCGGGCGGGGGGATCTCTAGCTCCTACAATGAGCAGTTCTTC
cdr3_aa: CASSVGSGGGISSSYNEQFF

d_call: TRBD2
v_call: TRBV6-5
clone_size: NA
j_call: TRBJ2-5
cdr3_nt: TGTGCCAGCAGCCGGGAGGTGGCAGTACAAGAGACCCAGTACTTC
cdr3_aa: CASSREVAVQETQYF

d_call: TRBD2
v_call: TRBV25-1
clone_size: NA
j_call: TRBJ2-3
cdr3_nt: TGTGCCAGCAGTGCCTCCCCGGGGGGGACCTCTACGCAGTATTTT
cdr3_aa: CASSASPGGTSTQYF

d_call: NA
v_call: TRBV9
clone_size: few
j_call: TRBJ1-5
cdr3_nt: TGTGCCAGCAGCGTAACGGGGGAGGATCAGCCCCAGCATTTT
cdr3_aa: CASSVTGEDQPQHF

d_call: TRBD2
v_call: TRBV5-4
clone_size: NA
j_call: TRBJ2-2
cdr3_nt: TGTGCCAGCAGCTTGTCGGGACTAGCGAACACCGGGGAGCTGTTTTTT
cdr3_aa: CASSLSGLANTGELFF

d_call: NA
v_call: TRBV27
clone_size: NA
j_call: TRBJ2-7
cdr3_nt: TGTGCCAGCAGTTTCGACAGATCCTACGAGCAGTACTTC
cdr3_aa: CASSFDRSYEQYF

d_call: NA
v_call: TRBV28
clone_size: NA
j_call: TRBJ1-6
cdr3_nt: TGTGCCAGCAGCCCGGGACATCCTGATTCACCCCTCCACTTT
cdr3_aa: CASSPGHPDSPLHF

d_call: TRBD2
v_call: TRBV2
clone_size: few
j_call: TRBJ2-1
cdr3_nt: TGTGCCAGCAAGGGACTAGCAAGAGATGAGCAGTTCTTC
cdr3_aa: CASKGLARDEQFF

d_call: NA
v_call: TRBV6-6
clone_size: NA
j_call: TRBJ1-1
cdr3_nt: TGTGCCAGCAGTTACCAGGCCAGCTTGAACACTGAAGCTTTCTTT
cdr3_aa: CASSYQASLNTEAFF

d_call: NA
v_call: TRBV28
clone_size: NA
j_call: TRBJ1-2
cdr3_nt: TGTGCCAGCAAGGGGCAGCCTCGAACTCAATCTGTCTACACCTTC
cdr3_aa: CASKGQPRTQSVYTF

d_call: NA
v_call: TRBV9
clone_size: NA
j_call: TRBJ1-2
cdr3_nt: TGTGCCAGCAGCGCCGGGGGGAACTATGGCTACACCTTC
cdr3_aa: CASSAGGNYGYTF

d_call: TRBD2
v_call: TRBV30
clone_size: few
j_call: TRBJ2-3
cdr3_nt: TGTGCCTGGAGTAGCGGGAGGAATGCAGATACGCAGTATTTT
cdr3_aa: CAWSSGRNADTQYF

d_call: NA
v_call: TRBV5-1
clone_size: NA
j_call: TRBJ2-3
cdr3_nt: TGCGCCAGCAGCTTGGGACAGACTAGCACAGATACGCAGTATTTT
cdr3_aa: CASSLGQTSTDTQYF

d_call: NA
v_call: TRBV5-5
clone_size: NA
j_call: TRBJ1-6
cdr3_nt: TGTGCCAGCAGCTTGGATAGGGGTAATTCACCCCTCCACTTT
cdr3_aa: CASSLDRGNSPLHF

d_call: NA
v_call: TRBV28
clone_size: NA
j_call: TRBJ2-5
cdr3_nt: TGTGCCAGCACAACTCAGGGGGAGACCCAGTACTTC
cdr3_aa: CASTTQGETQYF

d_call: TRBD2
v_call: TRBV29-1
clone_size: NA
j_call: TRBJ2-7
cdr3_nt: TGCAGTGTTAGCGGGGGCAAGGCCTACGAGCAGTACTTC
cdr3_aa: CSVSGGKAYEQYF

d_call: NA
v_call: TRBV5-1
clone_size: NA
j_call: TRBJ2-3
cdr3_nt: TGCGCCAGCAGCAACATGGCGGGTTCAGATACGCAGTATTTT
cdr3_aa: CASSNMAGSDTQYF

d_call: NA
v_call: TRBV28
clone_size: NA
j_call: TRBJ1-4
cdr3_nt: TGTGCCAGCAGTTTAAGGGAGGAGATTGAAAAACTGTTTTTT
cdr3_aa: CASSLREEIEKLFF